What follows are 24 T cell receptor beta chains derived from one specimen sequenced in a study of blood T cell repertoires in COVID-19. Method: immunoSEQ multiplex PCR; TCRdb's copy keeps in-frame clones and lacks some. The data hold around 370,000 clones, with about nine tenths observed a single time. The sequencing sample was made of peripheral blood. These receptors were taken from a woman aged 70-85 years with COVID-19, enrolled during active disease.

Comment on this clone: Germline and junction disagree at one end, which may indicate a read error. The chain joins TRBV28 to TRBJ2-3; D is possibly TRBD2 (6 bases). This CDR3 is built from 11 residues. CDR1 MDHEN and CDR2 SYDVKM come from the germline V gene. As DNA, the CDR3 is TGTGCCAGCAGTCCTGCGGGGCCCAGGGATTTT. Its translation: CASSPAGPRDF. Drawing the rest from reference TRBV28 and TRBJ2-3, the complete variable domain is DVKVTQSSRYLVKRTGEKVFLECVQDMDHENMFWYRQDPGLGLRLIYFSYDVKMKEKGDIPEGYSVSREKKERFSLILESASTNQTSMYLCASSPAGPRDFGPGTRLTVL.

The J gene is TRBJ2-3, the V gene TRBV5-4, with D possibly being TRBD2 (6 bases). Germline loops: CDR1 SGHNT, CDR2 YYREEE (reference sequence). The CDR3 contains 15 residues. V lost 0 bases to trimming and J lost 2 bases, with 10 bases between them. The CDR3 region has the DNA TGTGCCAGCAGCTTGGGCGCGGGGTCCACAGATACGCAGTATTTT. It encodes CASSLGAGSTDTQYF.

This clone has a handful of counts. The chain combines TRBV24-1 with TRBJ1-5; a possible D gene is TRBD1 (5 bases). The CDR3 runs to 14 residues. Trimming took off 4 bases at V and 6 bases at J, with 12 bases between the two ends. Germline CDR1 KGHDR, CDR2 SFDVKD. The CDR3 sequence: CATSEGQGGQPQHF. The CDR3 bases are TGTGCCACCAGTGAAGGGCAGGGAGGTCAGCCCCAGCATTTT.

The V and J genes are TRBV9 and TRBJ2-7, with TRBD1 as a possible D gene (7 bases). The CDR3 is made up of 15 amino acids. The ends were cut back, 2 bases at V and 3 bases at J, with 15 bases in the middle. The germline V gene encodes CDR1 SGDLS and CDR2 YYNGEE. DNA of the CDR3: TGTGCCAGCAGCGTTACAGGGGAGGTGGACTACGAGCAGTACTTC. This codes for CASSVTGEVDYEQYF.

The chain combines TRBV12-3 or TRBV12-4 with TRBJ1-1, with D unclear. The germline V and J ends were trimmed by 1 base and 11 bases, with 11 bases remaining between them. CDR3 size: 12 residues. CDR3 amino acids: CASSLGDAGAFF. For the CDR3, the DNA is TGTGCCAGCAGTTTAGGAGACGCGGGGGCTTTCTTT.

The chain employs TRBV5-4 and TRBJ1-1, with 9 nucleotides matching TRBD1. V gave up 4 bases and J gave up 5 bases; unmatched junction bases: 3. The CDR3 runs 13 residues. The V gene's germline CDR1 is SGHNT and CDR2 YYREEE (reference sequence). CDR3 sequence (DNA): TGTGCCAGCAGCCAGACAGGGGGGACTGAAGCTTTCTTT. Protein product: CASSQTGGTEAFF. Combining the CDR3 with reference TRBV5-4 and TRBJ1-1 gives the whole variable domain ETGVTQSPTHLIKTRGQQVTLRCSSQSGHNTVSWYQQALGQGPQFIFQYYREEENGRGNFPPRFSGLQFPNYSSELNVNALELDDSALYLCASSQTGGTEAFFGQGTRLTVV.

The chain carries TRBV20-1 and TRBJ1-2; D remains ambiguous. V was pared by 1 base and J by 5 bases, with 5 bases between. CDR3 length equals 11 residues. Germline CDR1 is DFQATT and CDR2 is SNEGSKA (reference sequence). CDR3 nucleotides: TGCAGTGCTAGAGGCCAGTATGGCTACACCTTC. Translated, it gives CSARGQYGYTF.

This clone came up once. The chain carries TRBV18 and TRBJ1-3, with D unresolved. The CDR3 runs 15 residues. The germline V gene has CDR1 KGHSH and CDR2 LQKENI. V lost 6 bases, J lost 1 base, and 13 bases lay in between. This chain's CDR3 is CASSYQEGSGNTIYF. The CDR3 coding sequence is TGTGCCAGCTCGTACCAAGAGGGTTCTGGAAACACCATATATTTT. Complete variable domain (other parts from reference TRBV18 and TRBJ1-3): NAGVMQNPRHLVRRRGQEARLRCSPMKGHSHVYWYRQLPEEGLKFMVYLQKENIIDESGMPKERFSAEFPKEGPSILRIQQVVRGDSAAYFCASSYQEGSGNTIYFGEGSWLTVV.

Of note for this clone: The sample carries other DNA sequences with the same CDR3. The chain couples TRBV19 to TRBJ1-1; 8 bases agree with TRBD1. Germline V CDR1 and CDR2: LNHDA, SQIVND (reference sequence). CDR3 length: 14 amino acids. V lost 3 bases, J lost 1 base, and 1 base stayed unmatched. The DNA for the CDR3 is TGTGCCAGTAGTATCGACAGGGGGAACACTGAAGCTTTCTTT. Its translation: CASSIDRGNTEAFF.

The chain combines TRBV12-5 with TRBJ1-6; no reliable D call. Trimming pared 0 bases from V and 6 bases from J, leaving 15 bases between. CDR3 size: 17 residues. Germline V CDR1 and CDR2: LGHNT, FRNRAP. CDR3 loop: CASGLVVSGRANSPLHF. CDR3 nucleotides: TGTGCTAGTGGTTTGGTTGTATCGGGAAGGGCTAATTCACCCCTCCACTTT.

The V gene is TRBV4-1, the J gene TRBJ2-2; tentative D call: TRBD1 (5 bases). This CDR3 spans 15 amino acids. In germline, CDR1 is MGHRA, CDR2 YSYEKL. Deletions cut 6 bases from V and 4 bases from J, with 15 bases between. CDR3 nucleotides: TGCGCCAGCAGAATAGACAGCCTGGCCACCGGGGAGCTGTTTTTT. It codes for CASRIDSLATGELFF.

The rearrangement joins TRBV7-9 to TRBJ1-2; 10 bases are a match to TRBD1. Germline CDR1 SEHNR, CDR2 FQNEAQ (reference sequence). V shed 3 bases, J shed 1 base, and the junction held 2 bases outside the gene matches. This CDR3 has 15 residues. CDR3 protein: CASSFGQGVNYGYTF. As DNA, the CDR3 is TGTGCCAGCAGCTTTGGACAGGGGGTTAACTATGGCTACACCTTC.

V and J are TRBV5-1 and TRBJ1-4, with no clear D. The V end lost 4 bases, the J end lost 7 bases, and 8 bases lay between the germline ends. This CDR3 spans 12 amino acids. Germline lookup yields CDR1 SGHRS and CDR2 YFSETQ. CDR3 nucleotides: TGCGCCAGCAGCGAGCCTAGTGAAAAACTGTTTTTT. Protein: CASSEPSEKLFF.

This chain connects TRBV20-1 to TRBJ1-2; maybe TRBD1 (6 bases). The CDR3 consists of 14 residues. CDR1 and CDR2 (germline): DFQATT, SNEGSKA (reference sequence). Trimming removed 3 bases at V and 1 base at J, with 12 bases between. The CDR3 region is CSASGTSNNYGYTF. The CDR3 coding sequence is TGCAGTGCTAGTGGGACAAGCAATAACTATGGCTACACCTTC.

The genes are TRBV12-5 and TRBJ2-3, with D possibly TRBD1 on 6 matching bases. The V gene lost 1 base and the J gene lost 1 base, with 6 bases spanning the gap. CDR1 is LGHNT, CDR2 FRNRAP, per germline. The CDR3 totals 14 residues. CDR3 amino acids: CASGLGQGTDTQYF. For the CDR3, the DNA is TGTGCTAGTGGTTTGGGACAGGGCACAGATACGCAGTATTTT.

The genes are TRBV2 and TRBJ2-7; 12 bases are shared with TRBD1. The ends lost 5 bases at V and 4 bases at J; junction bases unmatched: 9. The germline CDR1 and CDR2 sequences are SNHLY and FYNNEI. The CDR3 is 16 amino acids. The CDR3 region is CASSRPPGQGAYEQYF. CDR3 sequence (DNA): TGTGCCAGCAGTAGGCCCCCGGGACAGGGGGCGTACGAGCAGTACTTC.

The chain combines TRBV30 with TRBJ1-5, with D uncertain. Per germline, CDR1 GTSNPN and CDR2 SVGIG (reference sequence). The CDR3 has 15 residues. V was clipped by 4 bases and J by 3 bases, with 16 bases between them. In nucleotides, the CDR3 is TGTGCCTGGACCCCCGGGGTTATCAACAATCAGCCCCAGCATTTT. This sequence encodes CAWTPGVINNQPQHF.

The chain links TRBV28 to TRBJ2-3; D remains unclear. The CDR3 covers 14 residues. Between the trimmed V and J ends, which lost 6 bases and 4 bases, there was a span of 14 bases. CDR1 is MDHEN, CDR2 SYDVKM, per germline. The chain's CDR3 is CASSPRGLADTQYF. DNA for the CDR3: TGTGCCAGCAGCCCAAGAGGTTTGGCAGATACGCAGTATTTT.

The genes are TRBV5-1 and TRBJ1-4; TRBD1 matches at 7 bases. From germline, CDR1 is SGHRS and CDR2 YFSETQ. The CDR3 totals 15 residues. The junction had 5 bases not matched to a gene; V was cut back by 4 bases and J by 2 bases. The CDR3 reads CASSPSTGTNEKLFF. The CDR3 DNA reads TGCGCCAGCAGCCCTTCGACAGGGACTAATGAAAAACTGTTTTTT.

CDR3: CASSLTGTGAEEQYF. The CDR3 nucleotides read TGTGCCAGCAGCCTTACCGGGACAGGGGCTGAAGAGCAGTACTTC. This chain connects TRBV9 to TRBJ2-7, with 10 positions matching TRBD1. The V gene's germline CDR1 is SGDLS and CDR2 YYNGEE. The CDR3 consists of 15 residues. The V segment lost 4 bases and the J segment 7 bases; nucleotides outside the gene matches: 11.

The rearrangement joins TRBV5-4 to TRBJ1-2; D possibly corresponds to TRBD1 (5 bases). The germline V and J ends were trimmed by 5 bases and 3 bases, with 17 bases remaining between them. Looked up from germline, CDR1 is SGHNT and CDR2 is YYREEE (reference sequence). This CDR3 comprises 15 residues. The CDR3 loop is CASRSGLRADYGYTF. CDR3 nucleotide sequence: TGTGCCAGCAGGTCGGGACTCCGGGCGGACTATGGCTACACCTTC.

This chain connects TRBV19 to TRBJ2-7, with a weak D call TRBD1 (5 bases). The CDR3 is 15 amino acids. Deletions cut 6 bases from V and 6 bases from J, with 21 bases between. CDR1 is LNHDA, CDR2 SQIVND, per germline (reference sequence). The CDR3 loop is CASRPTGKRIGEQYF. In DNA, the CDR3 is TGTGCCAGTAGGCCTACAGGAAAGAGAATTGGCGAGCAGTACTTC.

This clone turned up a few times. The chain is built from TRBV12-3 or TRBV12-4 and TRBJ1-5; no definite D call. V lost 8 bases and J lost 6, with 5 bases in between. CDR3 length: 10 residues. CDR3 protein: CASGGQPQHF. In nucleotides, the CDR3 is TGTGCCAGCGGCGGTCAGCCCCAGCATTTT.

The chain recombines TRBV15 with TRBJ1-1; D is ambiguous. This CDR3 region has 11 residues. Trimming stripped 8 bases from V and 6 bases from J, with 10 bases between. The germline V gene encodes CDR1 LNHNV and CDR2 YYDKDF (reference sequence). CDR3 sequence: CATFGRSEAFF. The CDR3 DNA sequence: TGTGCCACCTTCGGGAGGTCTGAAGCTTTCTTT.